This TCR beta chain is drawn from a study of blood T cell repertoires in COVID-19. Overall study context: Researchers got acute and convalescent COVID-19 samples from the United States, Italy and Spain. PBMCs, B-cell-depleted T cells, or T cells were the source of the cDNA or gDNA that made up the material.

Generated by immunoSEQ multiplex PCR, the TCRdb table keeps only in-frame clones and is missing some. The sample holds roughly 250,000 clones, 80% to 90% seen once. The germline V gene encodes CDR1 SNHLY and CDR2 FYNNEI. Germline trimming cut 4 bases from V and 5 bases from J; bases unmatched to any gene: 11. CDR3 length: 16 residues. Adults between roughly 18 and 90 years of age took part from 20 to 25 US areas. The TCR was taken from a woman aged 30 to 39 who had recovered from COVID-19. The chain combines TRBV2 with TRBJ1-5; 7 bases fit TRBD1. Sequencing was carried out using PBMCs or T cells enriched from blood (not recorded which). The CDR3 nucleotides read TGTGCCAGCAGTGGCTCTGAGACAGGGAACCATCAGCCCCAGCATTTT. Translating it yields CASSGSETGNHQPQHF.